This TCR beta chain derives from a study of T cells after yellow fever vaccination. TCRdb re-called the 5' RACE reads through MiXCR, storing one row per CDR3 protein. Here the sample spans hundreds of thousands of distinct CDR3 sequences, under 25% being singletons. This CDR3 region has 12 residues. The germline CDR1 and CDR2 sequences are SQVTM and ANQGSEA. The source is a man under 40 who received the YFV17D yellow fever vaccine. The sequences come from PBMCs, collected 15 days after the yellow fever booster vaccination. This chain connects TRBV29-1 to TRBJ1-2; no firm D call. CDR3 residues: CSVSQALYGYTF. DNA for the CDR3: TGCAGTGTGTCTCAAGCACTCTATGGCTACACCTTC.